The 7 T cell receptor beta chains below were found in one sample sequenced in a study of blood T cells in healthy people across ages. The second PCR ran roughly 6 to 12 cycles with a sample-barcoded 5' primer and J-beta primers. One entry per CDR3 protein, called by TCRdb with MiXCR from the 5' RACE reads. The sample holds some 1.7 million distinct CDR3 sequences, 28% seen once. The sequenced material came from blood. Receptor source: a woman aged 25-40 years in good health.

The genes are TRBV20-1 and TRBJ2-7; D might be TRBD1 (6 bases). Germline lookup yields CDR1 DFQATT and CDR2 SNEGSKA (reference sequence). There are 15 residues in the CDR3. Trimming left V 0 bases short and J 3 bases short, with 15 bases between. CDR3 DNA sequence: TGCAGTGCTAGAGATTCGGGGCAGGGGTTCTACGAGCAGTACTTC. Its protein is CSARDSGQGFYEQYF.

The gene calls are TRBV12-3 or TRBV12-4 and TRBJ2-3; 7 nucleotides match TRBD2. The CDR3 contains 15 residues. Unmatched junction bases numbered 4, after V lost 4 bases and J lost 0 bases. DNA of the CDR3: TGTGCCAGCAGTTGGGCGGGAGAAAGCACAGATACGCAGTATTTT. This gives the protein CASSWAGESTDTQYF.

The chain has TRBV20-1 and TRBJ2-7; D not resolved. Germline lookup yields CDR1 DFQATT and CDR2 SNEGSKA (reference sequence). Trimming took 1 base from V and 7 from J, leaving 14 bases between them. CDR3 length: 13 amino acids. The CDR3 nucleotides read TGCAGTGCTAGAGGGAGCCCCATTGAGGAGCAGTACTTC. Translating gives CSARGSPIEEQYF.

The V call is TRBV6-6, the J call TRBJ1-5; 7 bases line up with TRBD1. This CDR3 spans 15 amino acids. CDR1 is MNHNY and CDR2 is SVGAGI in the germline V gene (reference sequence). V lost 6 bases to trimming and J lost 0 bases; unmatched junction nucleotides: 5. CDR3: CASSQTGNSNQPQHF. DNA for the CDR3: TGTGCCAGCAGCCAGACAGGGAATAGCAATCAGCCCCAGCATTTT.

This sequence joins TRBV11-2 and TRBJ2-6; D gene unclear. Germline CDR1 reads SGHAT; CDR2 reads FQNNGV. This CDR3 is 13 amino acids long. V was trimmed by 5 bases and J by 9 bases, leaving 11 bases between them. In DNA form, the CDR3 reads TGTGCCAGCAGCGACGAGTTGGACAACGTCCTGACTTTC. Amino acids: CASSDELDNVLTF.

This clonotype was observed a handful of times. The V call is TRBV4-1, the J call TRBJ2-7; 10 nucleotides agree with TRBD2. The V gene end was trimmed by 0 bases and the J gene end by 5 bases; junction bases not matched to a gene: 13. The CDR3 runs 18 residues. Germline V CDR1 and CDR2: MGHRA, YSYEKL. For the CDR3, the DNA is TGCGCCAGCAGCCAAGATGGCAGGGCTAGCGGGAGTGTCCACGAGCAGTACTTC. Amino acids: CASSQDGRASGSVHEQYF.

This clonotype was seen only a few times. V and J are TRBV4-2 and TRBJ2-5, with 7 bases fitting TRBD1. The V segment lost 4 bases and the J segment 3 bases; nucleotides outside the gene matches: 5. This CDR3 is built from 14 residues. CDR1 is LGHNA, CDR2 YNFKEQ, per germline. CDR3 nucleotides: TGTGCCAGCAGCCGAACAGGGGCTGAAGAGACCCAGTACTTC. Amino acids: CASSRTGAEETQYF.